The 6 T cell receptor beta chains below were found in one sample sequenced in a study of T cell clonality in common variable immunodeficiency. This table comes from immunoSEQ multiplex PCR, and its TCRdb copy is limited to in-frame clones, with some not included. The table lists around 50,000 clones, with no singletons. The specimen was peripheral blood mononuclear cells. The source of these receptors is a person aged 18-69 years in good health.

This clone was seen ten or more times. The sequence runs out 3 residues before the end of the CDR3; the remainder is reconstructed from the germline J gene. This chain links TRBV6-1 with TRBJ1-2; a possible D gene is TRBD1 (6 bases). V was shortened by 4 bases and J by 7 bases, with 10 bases between the two germline ends. The germline gives CDR1 MNHNS, CDR2 SASEGT. This CDR3 is 12 amino acids long. CDR3 protein: CASSVQGRGYTF. CDR3 DNA (partial): TGTGCCAGCAGTGTACAGGGCCGTGGC.

This clone was counted ten times or more. The read finishes 3 residues shy of the CDR3 end, and the germline J gene is used to complete it. The chain is built from TRBV5-5 and TRBJ1-2, with D perhaps TRBD1 (5 bases). V lost 2 bases to trimming and J lost 6 bases, with 11 bases between them. The CDR3 has 13 residues. The germline V gene encodes CDR1 SGHKS and CDR2 YYEKEE (reference sequence). The CDR3 sequence: CASSFEGSDGYTF. The sequenced CDR3 bases are TGTGCCAGCAGCTTCGAGGGGTCGGATGGC.

This clone ranks as medium-sized. The read halts 3 residues ahead of the CDR3 end, with the missing end drawn from the germline J gene. The rearrangement joins TRBV7-2 to TRBJ2-7; D might be TRBD1 (6 bases). V shed 3 bases and J shed 1 base, with 10 bases lying between them. Germline CDR1 SGHTA, CDR2 FQGNSA. CDR3 length: 14 amino acids. The CDR3 here is CASSFGQGSYEQYF. CDR3 DNA, as far as it was read: TGTGCCAGCAGCTTCGGGCAGGGGTCCTACGAG.

The sample holds many counts of this clone. The CDR3 end falls 3 residues outside the read, so it is completed with the germline J gene. The rearrangement uses TRBV30 and TRBJ2-1, with 10 positions matching TRBD2. Germline CDR1 GTSNPN, CDR2 SVGIG (reference sequence). After removal of 4 bases from V and 8 bases from J, the junction contained 2 bases not matched to a gene. The CDR3 spans 12 residues. The sequenced part of the CDR3 DNA is TGTGCCTGGACCCTAGCGGGAGATGAG. It specifies CAWTLAGDE. The whole CDR3 sequence is CAWTLAGDEQFF.

This clone has a count of ten or more. The observed sequence ends 3 residues before the CDR3 terminus, with the missing tail filled in from the germline J gene. V and J are TRBV7-2 and TRBJ2-2; TRBD1 is a possible D gene (5 bases). The germline V gene encodes CDR1 SGHTA and CDR2 FQGNSA. The CDR3 is 14 amino acids. The V gene lost 4 bases and the J gene lost 7 bases, with 13 bases spanning the gap. The sequenced CDR3 bases are TGTGCCAGCAGCTGGGGCGGTTCCGGCGGGGAG. Translating gives CASSWGGSGGE. The CDR3, in full, reads CASSWGGSGGELFF.

This clone was observed many times. The read ends 3 residues before the CDR3 terminus; that terminus is restored from the germline J gene. J is TRBJ1-2 and V is TRBV7-2; D uncertain. V lost 5 bases and J lost 6, with 7 bases in between. Per germline, CDR1 SGHTA and CDR2 FQGNSA. CDR3 length equals 11 residues. The CDR3 DNA, read in part, is TGTGCCAGCAGCCCAGTGGATGGC. Translating gives CASSPVDG. The full CDR3 sequence reads CASSPVDGYTF.